Listed here are 11 T cell receptor beta chains from one sample, sequenced in a study of T cells in localized non-small cell lung cancer. TCRdb's copy holds only in-frame clones and misses some; the assay was immunoSEQ multiplex PCR. The repertoire consists of roughly 40,000 clones, with around 90% occurring once and the leading ten covering about 2.5%. Sequencing was performed on peripheral blood, taken before any cancer treatment. Source of these receptors: a woman between 35 and 75 years old with stage I lung adenocarcinoma.

The chain recombines TRBV29-1 with TRBJ1-5; D remains unclear. The V end was cut by 4 bases, the J end by 0 bases, with 7 bases between. This CDR3 comprises 13 residues. Germline assignment: CDR1 SQVTM and CDR2 ANQGSEA. The CDR3 loop reads CSVADYSNQPQHF. The DNA for the CDR3 is TGCAGCGTTGCGGATTATAGCAATCAGCCCCAGCATTTT.

This chain uses TRBV5-4 with TRBJ1-2; D is undetermined. Trimming took 4 bases from V and 8 from J, leaving 15 bases between them. Germline-derived CDR1 and CDR2 are SGHNT and YYREEE (reference sequence). The length of the CDR3 is 13 residues. CDR3 bases: TGTGCCAGCAGCCCTGGGGATACGGGGGGCTACACCTTC. It is translated as CASSPGDTGGYTF.

This clone showed up just once. This chain connects TRBV7-9 to TRBJ2-2; 12 nucleotides match TRBD2. Germline assignment: CDR1 SEHNR and CDR2 FQNEAQ (reference sequence). Trimming at V came to 1 base and at J to 9 bases, leaving 6 bases not matched to a gene. This CDR3 region has 16 residues. The CDR3 reads CASSLGTSGNRRELFF. The CDR3 bases are TGTGCCAGCAGCTTAGGGACTAGCGGGAATCGAAGGGAGCTGTTTTTT. The whole variable domain, remainder taken from reference TRBV7-9 and TRBJ2-2, is DTGVSQNPRHKITKRGQNVTFRCDPISEHNRLYWYRQTLGQGPEFLTYFQNEAQLEKSRLLSDRFSAERPKGSFSTLEIQRTEQGDSAMYLCASSLGTSGNRRELFFGEGSRLTVL.

The DNA of the CDR3 is TGTGCCAGCTCACCAAACCGGGTCCTAATGTACGAGCAGTACTTC. This encodes CASSPNRVLMYEQYF. The rearrangement uses TRBV18 and TRBJ2-7, with unresolved D. V was trimmed by 2 bases and J by 4 bases, leaving 15 bases between them. Germline lookup yields CDR1 KGHSH and CDR2 LQKENI. The CDR3 sequence is 15 residues long.

J is TRBJ2-4 and V is TRBV4-2; 11 bases match TRBD2. There are 19 residues in the CDR3. The trim removed 0 bases at V and 7 bases at J, leaving 14 bases unmatched. Germline loops: CDR1 LGHNA, CDR2 YNFKEQ. CDR3 protein: CASSQDVTSGVRLANIQYF. In DNA form, the CDR3 reads TGTGCCAGCAGCCAAGATGTGACTAGCGGGGTGAGGCTTGCGAACATTCAGTACTTC.

This clone appeared a few times. The gene calls are TRBV7-9 and TRBJ1-3, with TRBD1 matching 8 bases. The germline V gene has CDR1 SEHNR and CDR2 FQNEAQ (reference sequence). This CDR3 comprises 16 residues. The V gene end was trimmed by 2 bases and the J gene end by 6 bases; junction bases not matched to a gene: 9. This CDR3 reads CASSLWTGISVNTIYF. The CDR3 region has the DNA TGTGCCAGCAGCTTATGGACAGGGATATCGGTAAACACCATATATTTT.

This clone occurred a few times. V gene TRBV27 combines with J gene TRBJ2-7; 10 nucleotides agree with TRBD1. There are 16 residues in the CDR3. V shed 6 bases and J 2 bases; nucleotides not matched to a gene: 10. Germline assignment: CDR1 MNHEY and CDR2 SMNVEV (reference sequence). For the CDR3, the DNA is TGTGCCAGCAGCCCGGGACAGGGGAAGGCCGCCTACGAGCAGTACTTC. As protein: CASSPGQGKAAYEQYF.

V and J are TRBV9 and TRBJ1-3; a possible D gene is TRBD1 (5 bases). V lost 0 bases and J 4 bases, leaving 17 bases between the germline ends. In germline, CDR1 is SGDLS, CDR2 YYNGEE. The CDR3 contains 17 residues. CDR3 DNA sequence: TGTGCCAGCAGCGTAGAGTCTAGGGGCTCGGCGGGAAACACCATATATTTT. Its protein product is CASSVESRGSAGNTIYF.

The chain employs TRBV9 and TRBJ2-3; D gene unclear. The CDR3 loop spans 14 amino acids. Germline CDR1 reads SGDLS; CDR2 reads YYNGEE. Trimming shortened V by 3 bases and J by 6 bases, and 14 bases separated the two germline ends. CDR3 region: CASSGSPTFDTQYF. CDR3 in DNA: TGTGCCAGCAGCGGATCCCCCACTTTCGATACGCAGTATTTT.

The chain has TRBV15 and TRBJ1-3; D is perhaps TRBD1 (6 bases). Trimming shortened V by 7 bases and J by 0 bases, and 13 bases separated the two germline ends. Germline V CDR1 and CDR2: LNHNV, YYDKDF (reference sequence). CDR3 length: 15 residues. The CDR3 reads CATTDRPNSGNTIYF. CDR3 DNA: TGTGCCACCACGGACAGACCCAACTCTGGAAACACCATATATTTT.

This sequence joins TRBV18 and TRBJ1-1, with D perhaps matching TRBD1 (5 bases). Between the trimmed V and J ends, which lost 7 bases and 1 base, there was a span of 19 bases. There are 16 residues in the CDR3. The germline gives CDR1 KGHSH, CDR2 LQKENI. The CDR3 DNA follows: TGTGCCAGCTTACTAGGCGGGGGAACAGGGAACACTGAAGCTTTCTTT. Translating it yields CASLLGGGTGNTEAFF.